This TCR beta chain was documented in a study of T cells after somatic rescue of genetic block. Libraries were prepared by immunoSEQ multiplex PCR; TCRdb keeps only in-frame clonotypes and omits some of them. The sample shows about 12,000 clones, around four fifths of them seen only once. V lost 10 bases and J 3 bases, leaving 16 bases between the germline ends. Germline CDR1 and CDR2: LNHDA and SQIVND (reference sequence). This CDR3 spans 14 amino acids. The chain employs TRBV19 and TRBJ1-5, with D unclear. The sequence was collected from a boy aged 5-17 years. Sequenced sample: peripheral blood mononuclear cells (PBMCs). The CDR3 here is CAISDNRFNQPQHF. The DNA for the CDR3 is TGTGCCATCAGTGACAACCGCTTCAATCAGCCCCAGCATTTT.